The following is a T cell receptor (beta chain) sequence with its context. The CDR3 runs to 14 residues. J gave up 1 base and V 1 base, and 2 bases lay outside the gene matches. Germline-derived CDR1 and CDR2 are GTSNPN and SVGIG (reference sequence). The sample originates from a study of blood T cell repertoires in COVID-19. The table came from immunoSEQ multiplex PCR; TCRdb's copy has only in-frame clones and leaves some out. The sample carries under 350,000 clones, over 80% recorded once. The V gene is TRBV30, the J gene TRBJ2-7, with 9 bases that match TRBD1. Sequenced material: peripheral blood. The receptor comes from a man between 60 and 70 years old who had recovered from COVID-19. The CDR3 nucleotides are TGTGCCTGGAGTGCCGGGACAGGGTCCTACGAGCAGTACTTC. This codes for CAWSAGTGSYEQYF.